This T cell receptor (beta chain) appears in the sequencing data of a study of blood T cell repertoires in COVID-19. Study-level information: T cells, B-cell-depleted T cells, or PBMCs supplied cDNA or gDNA.

Original handling: Using reference gene primer amplification, nucleated cell counts were estimated. The data were produced by immunoSEQ multiplex PCR, yet TCRdb's version contains in-frame clones alone and is incomplete. Clone size and the V and J calls come from that table; the DNA yielded D and trimming. The sample includes 25,000 to 30,000 clones, 80% to 90% seen only once; the top ten take less than 3%. Germline values: CDR1 MNHEY, CDR2 SVGEGT. The CDR3 loop spans 11 amino acids. V dropped 5 bases and J dropped 4 bases, with 6 bases sitting between them. This sequence joins TRBV6-2 or TRBV6-3 and TRBJ2-7; D is uncertain. This TCR derives from a human donor in a cohort sampled during active COVID-19. What was sequenced was peripheral blood. The CDR3, as DNA: TGTGCCAGCAGTACATTATACGAGCAGTACTTC. Translating gives CASSTLYEQYF.